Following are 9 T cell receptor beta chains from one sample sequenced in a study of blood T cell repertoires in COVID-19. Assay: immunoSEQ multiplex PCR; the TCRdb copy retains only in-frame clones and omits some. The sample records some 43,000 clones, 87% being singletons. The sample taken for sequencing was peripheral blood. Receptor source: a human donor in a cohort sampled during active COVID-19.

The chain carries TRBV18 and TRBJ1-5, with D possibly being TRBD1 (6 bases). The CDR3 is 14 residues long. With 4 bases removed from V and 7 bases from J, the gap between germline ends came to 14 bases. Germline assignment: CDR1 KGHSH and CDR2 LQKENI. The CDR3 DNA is TGTGCCAGCTCACAAGACAGGCGGGGGCAGCCCCAGCATTTT. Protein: CASSQDRRGQPQHF. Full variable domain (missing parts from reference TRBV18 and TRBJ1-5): NAGVMQNPRHLVRRRGQEARLRCSPMKGHSHVYWYRQLPEEGLKFMVYLQKENIIDESGMPKERFSAEFPKEGPSILRIQQVVRGDSAAYFCASSQDRRGQPQHFGDGTRLSIL.

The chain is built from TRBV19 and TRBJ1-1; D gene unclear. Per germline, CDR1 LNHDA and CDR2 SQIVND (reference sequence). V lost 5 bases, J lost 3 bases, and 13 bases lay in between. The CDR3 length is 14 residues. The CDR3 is CASSPRRVHTEAFF. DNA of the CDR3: TGTGCCAGTAGTCCCCGGAGGGTCCACACTGAAGCTTTCTTT.

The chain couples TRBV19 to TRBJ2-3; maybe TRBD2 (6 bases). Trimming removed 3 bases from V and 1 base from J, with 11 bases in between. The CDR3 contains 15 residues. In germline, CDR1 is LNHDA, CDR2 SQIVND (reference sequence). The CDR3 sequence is CASSIRLGGTDTQYF. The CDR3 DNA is TGTGCCAGTAGTATTCGACTAGGGGGCACAGATACGCAGTATTTT.

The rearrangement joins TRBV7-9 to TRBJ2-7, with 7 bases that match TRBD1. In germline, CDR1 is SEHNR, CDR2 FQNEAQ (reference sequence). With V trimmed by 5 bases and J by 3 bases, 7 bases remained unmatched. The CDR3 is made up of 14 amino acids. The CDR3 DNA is TGTGCCAGCAGCCCGCCGGGACAGTACTACGAGCAGTACTTC. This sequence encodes CASSPPGQYYEQYF.

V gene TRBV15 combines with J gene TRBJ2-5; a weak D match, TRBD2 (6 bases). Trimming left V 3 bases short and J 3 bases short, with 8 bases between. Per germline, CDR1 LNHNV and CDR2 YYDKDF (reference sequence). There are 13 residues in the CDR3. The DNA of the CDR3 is TGTGCCACCAGCAGGGGCGGGGAAGAGACCCAGTACTTC. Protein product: CATSRGGEETQYF.

The CDR3 DNA reads as TGTGCCAGCTCACCAGGCCGGACAGGGTCCACCGGGGAGCTGTTTTTT. This encodes CASSPGRTGSTGELFF. The chain employs TRBV18 and TRBJ2-2; 8 bases match TRBD1. The germline CDR1 and CDR2 sequences are KGHSH and LQKENI. The CDR3 length is 16 residues. Trimming at V came to 2 bases and at J to 4 bases, leaving 6 bases not matched to a gene.

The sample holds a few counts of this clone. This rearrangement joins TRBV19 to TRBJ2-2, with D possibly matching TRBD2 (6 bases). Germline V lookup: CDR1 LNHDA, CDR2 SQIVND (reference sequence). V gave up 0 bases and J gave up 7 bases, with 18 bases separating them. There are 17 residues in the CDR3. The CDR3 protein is CASSIDGAGSISGELFF. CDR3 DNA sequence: TGTGCCAGTAGTATAGACGGCGCGGGAAGTATTAGCGGGGAGCTGTTTTTT. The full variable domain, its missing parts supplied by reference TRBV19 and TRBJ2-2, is DGGITQSPKYLFRKEGQNVTLSCEQNLNHDAMYWYRQDPGQGLRLIYYSQIVNDFQKGDIAEGYSVSREKKESFPLTVTSAQKNPTAFYLCASSIDGAGSISGELFFGEGSRLTVL.

The CDR3 protein is CASSLPGLQNTGELFF. The CDR3 nucleotides are TGTGCCAGCAGTTTACCGGGACTACAGAACACCGGGGAGCTGTTTTTT. The chain combines TRBV28 with TRBJ2-2, with 7 nucleotides matching TRBD2. V lost 2 bases, J lost 1 base, and 4 bases stayed unmatched. CDR3 length: 16 residues. Looked up from germline, CDR1 is MDHEN and CDR2 is SYDVKM. Looking up the rest from reference TRBV28 and TRBJ2-2 gives the full variable domain: DVKVTQSSRYLVKRTGEKVFLECVQDMDHENMFWYRQDPGLGLRLIYFSYDVKMKEKGDIPEGYSVSREKKERFSLILESASTNQTSMYLCASSLPGLQNTGELFFGEGSRLTVL.

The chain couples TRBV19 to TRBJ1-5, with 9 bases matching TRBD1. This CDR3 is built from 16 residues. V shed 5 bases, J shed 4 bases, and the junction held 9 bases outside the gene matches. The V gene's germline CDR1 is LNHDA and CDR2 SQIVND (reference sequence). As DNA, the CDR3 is TGTGCCAGTAGTTTGCGGACAGGGGTACGGAATCAGCCCCAGCATTTT. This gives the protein CASSLRTGVRNQPQHF.